This T cell receptor (beta chain) was observed in a study of T cell responses to AZD1222 COVID-19 vaccine. This CDR3 is built from 17 residues. Trimming took off 6 bases at V and 5 bases at J, with 26 bases between the two ends. The germline CDR1 and CDR2 sequences are SGDLS and YYNGEE. Some clones are missing from TCRdb's copy, which holds only in-frame ones; the method was immunoSEQ multiplex PCR. The sample has 150,000 or so clones, 85% to 95% seen once. As for this clone: Other DNA variants within this sample encode the same CDR3.

This TCR was recovered from an adult in good health. The sample consisted of peripheral blood, taken on day 0 of AZD1222 vaccination. The V call is TRBV9, the J call TRBJ1-2; D gene uncertain. CDR3 in amino acids: CASIKTSPRPGKYGYTF. CDR3 DNA: TGTGCCAGCATCAAAACCTCACCACGGCCGGGTAAATATGGCTACACCTTC.